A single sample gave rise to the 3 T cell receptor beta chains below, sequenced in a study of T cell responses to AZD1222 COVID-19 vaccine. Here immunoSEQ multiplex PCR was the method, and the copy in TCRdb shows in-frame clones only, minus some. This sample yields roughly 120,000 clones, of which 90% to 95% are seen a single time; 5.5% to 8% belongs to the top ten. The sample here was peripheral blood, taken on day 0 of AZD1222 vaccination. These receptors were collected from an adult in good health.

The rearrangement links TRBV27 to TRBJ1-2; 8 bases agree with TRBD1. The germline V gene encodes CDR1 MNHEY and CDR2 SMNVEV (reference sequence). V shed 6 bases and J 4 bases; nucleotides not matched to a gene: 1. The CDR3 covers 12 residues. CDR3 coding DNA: TGTGCCAGCAGCGACAGGGGCTATGGCTACACCTTC. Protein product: CASSDRGYGYTF.

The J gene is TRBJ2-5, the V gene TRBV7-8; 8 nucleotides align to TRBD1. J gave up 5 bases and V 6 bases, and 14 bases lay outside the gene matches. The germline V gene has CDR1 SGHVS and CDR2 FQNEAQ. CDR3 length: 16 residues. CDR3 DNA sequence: TGTGCCAGCAGGGGCCGGGACAGGCGGGTTGGGGAGACCCAGTACTTC. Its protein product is CASRGRDRRVGETQYF.

In nucleotides, the CDR3 is TGCGCCAGCAGTGATCCCGCGAACGGGGCCCAGTACTTC. It yields the protein CASSDPANGAQYF. The chain combines TRBV10-1 with TRBJ2-5; tentative D call: TRBD2 (5 bases). V was trimmed by 3 bases and J by 9 bases, leaving 14 bases between them. Germline CDR1 and CDR2: WNHNN and SYGVQD (reference sequence). There are 13 residues in the CDR3.